This TCR beta chain was sequenced in a study of blood T cell repertoires in COVID-19. On the study more broadly: Acute and convalescent COVID-19 samples came from the United States, Italy and Spain.

J lost 2 bases, V lost 2 bases, and 2 bases had no gene match. CDR1 SGHTA and CDR2 FQGTGA come from the germline V gene. The CDR3 covers 15 residues. Per the original data handling: Amplifying reference gene primers gave estimates of nucleated cell counts. TCRdb's table, derived via immunoSEQ multiplex PCR, lists solely in-frame clones and lacks some. Clonal size and the V and J genes are those of that table, whereas D and trimming came from the DNA. The sample yields roughly 80,000 clones, about 91% seen once. V gene TRBV7-3 combines with J gene TRBJ2-1, with 8 bases identical to TRBD2. This TCR came from a woman older than 75 with acute or convalescent COVID-19. Material for sequencing was peripheral blood. The CDR3 loop is CASSLAGGAYNEQFF. DNA for the CDR3: TGTGCCAGCAGCTTAGCGGGGGGCGCCTACAATGAGCAGTTCTTC.